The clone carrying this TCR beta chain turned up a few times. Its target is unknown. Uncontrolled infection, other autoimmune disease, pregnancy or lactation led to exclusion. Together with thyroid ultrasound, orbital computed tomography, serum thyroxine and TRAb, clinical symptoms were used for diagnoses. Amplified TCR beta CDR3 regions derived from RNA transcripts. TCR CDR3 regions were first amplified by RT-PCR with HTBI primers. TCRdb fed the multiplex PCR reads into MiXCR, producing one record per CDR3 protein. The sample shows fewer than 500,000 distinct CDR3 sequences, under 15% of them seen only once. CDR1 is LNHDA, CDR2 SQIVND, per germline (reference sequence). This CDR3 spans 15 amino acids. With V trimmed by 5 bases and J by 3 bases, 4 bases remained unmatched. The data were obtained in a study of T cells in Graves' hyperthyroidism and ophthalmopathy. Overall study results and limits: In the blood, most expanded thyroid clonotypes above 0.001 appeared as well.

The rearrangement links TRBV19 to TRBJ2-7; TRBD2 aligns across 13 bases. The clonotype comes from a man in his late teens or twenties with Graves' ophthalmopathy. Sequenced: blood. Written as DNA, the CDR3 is TGTGCCAGTAGTTTACTAGCGGGGGGGAACTACGAGCAGTACTTC. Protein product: CASSLLAGGNYEQYF.